Below, one TCR beta chain is given with its context. Trimming cost V 6 bases and J 7 bases, with 18 bases left between them. The CDR3 has 14 amino acids. This sample was included in a study of blood T cells in healthy people across ages. A second roughly 6 to 12 cycle PCR used barcoded and J-beta primers. MiXCR, applied by TCRdb to the 5' RACE reads, yields one record per CDR3 protein. This table has hundreds of thousands of distinct CDR3 sequences, 56% appearing once. The TCR was taken from a man aged 35 to 55 in good health. This chain uses TRBV12-3 or TRBV12-4 with TRBJ1-2, with D possibly being TRBD1 (6 bases). The sample was blood. The CDR3 is CASSLQGPDCGYTF. CDR3 bases: TGTGCCAGCAGCTTACAGGGACCGGACTGTGGCTACACCTTC.